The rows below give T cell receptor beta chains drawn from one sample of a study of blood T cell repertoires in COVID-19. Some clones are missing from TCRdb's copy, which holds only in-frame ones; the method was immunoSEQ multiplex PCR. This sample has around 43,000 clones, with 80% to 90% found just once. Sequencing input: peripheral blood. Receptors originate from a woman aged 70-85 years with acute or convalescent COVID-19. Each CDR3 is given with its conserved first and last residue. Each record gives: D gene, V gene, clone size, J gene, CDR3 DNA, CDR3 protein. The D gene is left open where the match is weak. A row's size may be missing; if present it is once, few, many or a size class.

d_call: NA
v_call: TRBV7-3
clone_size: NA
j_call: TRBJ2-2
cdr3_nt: TGTGCCAGCAGCTTTATTTCCGGGTCCACCGGGGAGCTGTTTTTT
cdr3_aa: CASSFISGSTGELFF

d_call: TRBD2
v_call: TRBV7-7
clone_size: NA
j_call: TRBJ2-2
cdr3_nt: TGTGCTAGCAGCTTTGGACTAGCGGGAGGGCTCAGCACCGGGGAGCTGTTTTTT
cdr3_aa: CASSFGLAGGLSTGELFF

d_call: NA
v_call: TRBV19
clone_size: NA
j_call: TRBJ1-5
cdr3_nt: TGTGCCAGTAGTGTACTTTATAGCAATCAGCCCCAGCATTTT
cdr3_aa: CASSVLYSNQPQHF

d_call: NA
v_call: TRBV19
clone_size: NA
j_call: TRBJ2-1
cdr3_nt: TGTGCCAGTAGTCAATCAGGGGTCCTCGAGCAGTTCTTC
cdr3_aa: CASSQSGVLEQFF

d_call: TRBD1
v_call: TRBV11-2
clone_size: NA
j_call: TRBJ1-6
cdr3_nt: TGTGCCAGCAGCATCTTGACAGGGAATTCACCCCTCCACTTT
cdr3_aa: CASSILTGNSPLHF

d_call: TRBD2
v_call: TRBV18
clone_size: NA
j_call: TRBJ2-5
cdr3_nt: TGTGCCAGCTCACCACAAGCGGGGGGGGAAGAGACCCAGTACTTC
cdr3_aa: CASSPQAGGEETQYF

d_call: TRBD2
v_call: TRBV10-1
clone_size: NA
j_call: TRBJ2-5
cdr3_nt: TGCGCCAGTTCTAGCGGGGGACAAGAGACCCAGTACTTC
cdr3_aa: CASSSGGQETQYF

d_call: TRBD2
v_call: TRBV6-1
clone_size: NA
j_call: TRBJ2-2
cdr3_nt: TGTGCCAGCAGTGATTTACTAGCGGCGCGGCCCTCGGGCGGGGAGCTGTTTTTT
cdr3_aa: CASSDLLAARPSGGELFF

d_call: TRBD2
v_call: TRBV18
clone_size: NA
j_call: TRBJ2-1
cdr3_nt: TGTGCCAGCTCGCCCACGCGCGGGGGAGACTACAATGAGCAGTTCTTC
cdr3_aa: CASSPTRGGDYNEQFF

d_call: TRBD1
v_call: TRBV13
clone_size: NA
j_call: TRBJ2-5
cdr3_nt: TGTGCCAGCAGCGAGGGGGCGCGGGTGGAGACCCAGTACTTC
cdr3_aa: CASSEGARVETQYF

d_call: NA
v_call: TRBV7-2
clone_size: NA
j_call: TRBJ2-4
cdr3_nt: TGTGCCAGCAGCTCTACAGGGAATCCAGACATTCAGTACTTC
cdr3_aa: CASSSTGNPDIQYF

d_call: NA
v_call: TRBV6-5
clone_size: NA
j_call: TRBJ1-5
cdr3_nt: TGTGCCAGCAGTACCCGACAGAACAATCAGCCCCAGCATTTT
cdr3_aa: CASSTRQNNQPQHF

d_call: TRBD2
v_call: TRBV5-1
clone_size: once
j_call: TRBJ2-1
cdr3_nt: TGCGCCAGCAGAGGGGGGGGACTAGCGGGAATCAATGAGCAGTTCTTC
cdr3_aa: CASRGGGLAGINEQFF

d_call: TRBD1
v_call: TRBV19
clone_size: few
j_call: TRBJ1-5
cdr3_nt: TGTGCCAGTAGCGGGACAGGCAATCAGCCCCAGCATTTT
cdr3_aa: CASSGTGNQPQHF

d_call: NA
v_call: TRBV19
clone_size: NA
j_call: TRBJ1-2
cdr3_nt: TGTGCCAGTAGTATTACACCAAACTATGGCTACACCTTC
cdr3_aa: CASSITPNYGYTF

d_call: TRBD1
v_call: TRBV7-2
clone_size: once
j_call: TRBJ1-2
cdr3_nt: TGTGCCAGCAGCTTAGAGGGACAGGACTATGGCTACACCTTC
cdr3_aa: CASSLEGQDYGYTF

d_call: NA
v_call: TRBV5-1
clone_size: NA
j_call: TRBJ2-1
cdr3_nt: TGCGCCAGCAGCTTGGCCCCAGGGGTCGGTGAGCAGTTCTTC
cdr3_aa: CASSLAPGVGEQFF

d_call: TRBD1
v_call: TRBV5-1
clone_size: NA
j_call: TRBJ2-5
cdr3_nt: TGCGCCAGCAGCTTGGCGGGACAGCCCATCCAAGAGACCCAGTACTTC
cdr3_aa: CASSLAGQPIQETQYF

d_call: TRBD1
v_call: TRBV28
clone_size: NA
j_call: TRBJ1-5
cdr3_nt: TGTGCCAGCAGTTTGGGACAGGGGCAACGCAATCAGCCCCAGCATTTT
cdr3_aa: CASSLGQGQRNQPQHF

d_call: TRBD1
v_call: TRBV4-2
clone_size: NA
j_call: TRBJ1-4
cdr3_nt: TGTGCCAGCAGCCAAGAGGGGCAGGGGGACGAAAAACTGTTTTTT
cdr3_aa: CASSQEGQGDEKLFF